The 2 T cell receptor beta chains below were found in one sample sequenced in a study of cytomegalovirus exposure and HLA in healthy donors. The repertoire was sequenced with immunoSEQ multiplex PCR; TCRdb's copy has only in-frame clones and lacks some. The table includes about 330,000 clones, approximately 90% detected once. The material sequenced was PBMCs. The receptors come from a woman under 30 in good health and CMV-seronegative.

The CDR3 sequence is CASSYGGGTEAFF. CDR3 DNA: TGTGCCAGCAGTTACGGGGGAGGCACTGAAGCTTTCTTT. J is TRBJ1-1 and V is TRBV6-6, with D perhaps TRBD1 (5 bases). V shed 2 bases and J shed 4 bases, with 8 bases lying between them. This CDR3 has 13 amino acids. In germline, CDR1 is MNHNY, CDR2 SVGAGI (reference sequence).

This clone came up many times. The chain is built from TRBV18 and TRBJ2-7, with 9 positions matching TRBD1. J gave up 3 bases and V 5 bases, and 8 bases lay outside the gene matches. Per germline, CDR1 KGHSH and CDR2 LQKENI. The CDR3 runs to 15 residues. The CDR3 bases are TGTGCCAGCTCAACCGGGACAGGGACCATCTACGAGCAGTACTTC. Translation: CASSTGTGTIYEQYF.